The 23 T cell receptor beta chains below were found in one sample sequenced in a study of T-cell reconstitution after alpha-beta-depleted transplantation in children. The antigens these receptors bind are not known. Findings and limits, study-wide: Expanded graft clones numbering several hundred reportedly gave rise to alpha-beta T cells about two months after transplant.

Unique molecular identifiers featured in how the TCRbeta library was prepared. Via MiXCR, TCRdb re-called the PCR reads, giving one row per CDR3 protein. The sample holds approximately 32,000 distinct CDR3 sequences, 6.4% seen once. Sample: peripheral blood, taken 60 days after TCRalphabeta/CD19-depleted stem cell transplant. The receptors come from a child less than two years old who had a stem cell transplant for acute myeloid leukemia, so the T cells may come from the graft donor.

This clonotype was counted many times. The rearrangement joins TRBV2 to TRBJ1-1; D ambiguous. The CDR3 loop spans 15 amino acids. Germline V lookup: CDR1 SNHLY, CDR2 FYNNEI. Trimming took off 2 bases at V and 0 bases at J, with 10 bases between the two ends. CDR3 protein: CASSEQALMNTEAFF. For the CDR3, the DNA is TGTGCCAGCAGTGAACAGGCCCTAATGAACACTGAAGCTTTCTTT. Together with reference TRBV2 and TRBJ1-1, the CDR3 gives the full variable domain: EPEVTQTPSHQVTQMGQEVILRCVPISNHLYFYWYRQILGQKVEFLVSFYNNEISEKSEIFDDQFSVERPDGSNFTLKIRSTKLEDSAMYFCASSEQALMNTEAFFGQGTRLTVV.

This clonotype was observed many times. This rearrangement joins TRBV7-9 to TRBJ2-7, with 9 bases that match TRBD1. From germline, CDR1 is SEHNR and CDR2 FQNEAQ (reference sequence). The CDR3 length is 14 residues. J was trimmed by 3 bases and V by 4 bases; bases with no gene match: 4. The CDR3, as DNA: TGTGCCAGCAGCTCCAGACAGGGGGACTACGAGCAGTACTTC. Translation gives CASSSRQGDYEQYF. The whole variable domain, filled in from reference TRBV7-9 and TRBJ2-7, reads DTGVSQNPRHKITKRGQNVTFRCDPISEHNRLYWYRQTLGQGPEFLTYFQNEAQLEKSRLLSDRFSAERPKGSFSTLEIQRTEQGDSAMYLCASSSRQGDYEQYFGPGTRLTVT.

This clonotype was counted at least ten times. The chain couples TRBV24-1 to TRBJ1-3; TRBD1 agrees at 11 bases. V shed 3 bases, J shed 9 bases, and the junction held 3 bases outside the gene matches. The CDR3 has 14 amino acids. Germline V CDR1 and CDR2: KGHDR, SFDVKD. DNA for the CDR3: TGTGCCACCAGTGATACCGGGACAGGGGGCACCATATATTTT. Translated, it gives CATSDTGTGGTIYF.

This clonotype was seen repeatedly, ten times or more. The J gene is TRBJ2-7, the V gene TRBV11-2; no firm D call. Germline values: CDR1 SGHAT, CDR2 FQNNGV. V gave up 5 bases and J gave up 1 base, with 9 bases separating them. This CDR3 region has 13 residues. Here the CDR3 reads CASSLVFSYEQYF. For the CDR3, the DNA is TGTGCCAGCAGCCTAGTTTTTTCCTACGAGCAGTACTTC.

This clonotype was observed at least ten times. The V gene is TRBV19, the J gene TRBJ1-2; TRBD1 is a possible D gene (5 bases). Trimming shortened V by 1 base and J by 2 bases, and 17 bases separated the two germline ends. Per the germline V gene, CDR1 is LNHDA and CDR2 is SQIVND (reference sequence). This CDR3 has 17 amino acids. The CDR3 DNA is TGTGCCAGTAGTATAGGCCCCCCGGGACCGGCAAACTATGGCTACACCTTC. Protein sequence: CASSIGPPGPANYGYTF.

The table lists this clonotype with many counts. The chain uses TRBV5-1 and TRBJ2-7; D not resolved. The CDR3 totals 12 residues. Trimming removed 4 bases from V and 0 bases from J, with 5 bases in between. Germline CDR1 reads SGHRS; CDR2 reads YFSETQ. CDR3 sequence: CASSVSSYEQYF. The CDR3 DNA reads as TGCGCCAGCAGCGTCAGCTCCTACGAGCAGTACTTC.

This clonotype was counted at least ten times. The rearrangement joins TRBV10-3 to TRBJ1-5, with unresolved D. V gave up 9 bases and J gave up 4 bases, with 10 bases separating them. Germline loops: CDR1 ENHRY, CDR2 SYGVKD. The CDR3 has 12 residues. The CDR3: CAISDGNQPQHF. CDR3 bases: TGTGCCATTTCAGACGGAAATCAGCCCCAGCATTTT.

This clonotype was counted ten times or more. The chain carries TRBV12-3 or TRBV12-4 and TRBJ2-7, with a possible D match to TRBD2 (6 bases). Trimming shortened V by 1 base and J by 2 bases, and 9 bases separated the two germline ends. There are 14 residues in the CDR3. The CDR3 DNA sequence: TGTGCCAGCAGTTTAGGCGGGGTAACCTACGAGCAGTACTTC. Its translation: CASSLGGVTYEQYF.

This clonotype appeared many times. The chain employs TRBV4-2 and TRBJ2-1; D not certain. Germline CDR1 is LGHNA and CDR2 is YNFKEQ. V shed 3 bases and J shed 8 bases, with 20 bases lying between them. The CDR3 has 16 residues. Here the CDR3 DNA reads TGTGCCAGCAGCCAGTTTCACCCAGCGCGAGGTGATGAGCAGTTCTTC. Protein sequence: CASSQFHPARGDEQFF.

This clonotype has only one observation. With a much larger clone just one base away, this may be a read error. CDR3 loop: CASSVSGSASETLYF. In nucleotides, the CDR3 is TGTGCCAGCAGCGTCTCGGGGTCCGCGTCGGAGACCCTGTACTTC. The rearrangement links TRBV9 to TRBJ2-5, with TRBD2 as a possible D gene (5 bases). Germline V gives CDR1 SGDLS, CDR2 YYNGEE. The CDR3 loop spans 15 amino acids.

CDR3 protein: CASSPEAGRDGYTF. CDR3 in DNA: TGTGCCAGCAGCCCAGAGGCAGGGCGGGATGGCTACACCTTC. V is TRBV12-3 or TRBV12-4 and J is TRBJ1-2, with D perhaps TRBD1 (5 bases). CDR3 size: 14 residues. Trimming removed 6 bases from V and 6 bases from J, with 17 bases in between.

This clonotype occurred many times. The chain carries TRBV7-2 and TRBJ1-1; weak D call: TRBD1 (5 bases). Germline V gene data show CDR1 as SGHTA and CDR2 as FQGNSA. The V gene lost 5 bases and the J gene lost 4 bases, with 14 bases spanning the gap. The length of the CDR3 is 14 residues. This CDR3 is CASSDRGFFTEAFF. The CDR3 bases are TGTGCCAGCAGCGATAGGGGTTTCTTCACTGAAGCTTTCTTT.

This clonotype was detected many times. This CDR3 reads CASSLGTGKRTDTQYF. In DNA form, the CDR3 reads TGCGCCAGCAGCTTGGGGACAGGGAAAAGGACAGATACGCAGTATTTT. The chain has TRBV5-1 and TRBJ2-3, with TRBD1 identical over 8 bases. CDR3 length: 16 residues. V dropped 0 bases and J dropped 3; count of bases not matched to a gene: 6. Germline CDR1 reads SGHRS; CDR2 reads YFSETQ.

This chain joins TRBV18 and TRBJ2-5; D not certain. V lost 2 bases, J lost 3 bases, and 4 bases lay in between. Germline V gene sequence: CDR1 KGHSH, CDR2 LQKENI. The CDR3 has 12 residues. The CDR3 loop reads CASSPGEETQYF. CDR3 bases: TGTGCCAGCTCACCAGGAGAAGAGACCCAGTACTTC.

This clonotype was observed at least ten times. V usage is TRBV12-3 or TRBV12-4 and J usage is TRBJ2-7, with TRBD1 identical over 8 bases. The CDR3 has 14 amino acids. Losses at the gene ends were 5 bases for V and 4 bases for J; bases not matched to a gene: 7. The chain's CDR3 is CASSRMDREYEQYF. For the CDR3, the DNA is TGTGCCAGCAGTCGCATGGACAGGGAGTACGAGCAGTACTTC.

This clonotype came up many times. The chain joins TRBV7-9 to TRBJ2-5, with TRBD2 matching 8 bases. The CDR3 length is 14 residues. CDR1 is SEHNR and CDR2 is FQNEAQ in the germline V gene (reference sequence). Trimming cost V 6 bases and J 0 bases; bases outside gene matches: 3. Here the CDR3 DNA reads TGTGCCAGCAGGACTAGCGCCCACCAAGAGACCCAGTACTTC. It yields the protein CASRTSAHQETQYF.

This clonotype was observed many times. The CDR3 is CASSELGHLNTEAFF. The CDR3 region has the DNA TGTGCCAGCAGTGAGCTGGGACACCTGAACACTGAAGCTTTCTTT. This rearrangement joins TRBV25-1 to TRBJ1-1; D perhaps matches TRBD1 (6 bases). The CDR3 runs to 15 residues. Trimming cost V 3 bases and J 0 bases, with 11 bases left between them. CDR1 MGHDK and CDR2 SYGVNS come from the germline V gene.

This clonotype appeared many times. The chain links TRBV7-9 to TRBJ2-7; D gene uncertain. This CDR3 is 12 amino acids long. Per germline, CDR1 SEHNR and CDR2 FQNEAQ (reference sequence). The V end lost 5 bases, the J end lost 7 bases, and 12 bases lay between the germline ends. CDR3 sequence (DNA): TGTGCCAGCAGCCACGGTCTCTGGGAGCAGTACTTC. As protein: CASSHGLWEQYF.

This clonotype was recorded at least ten times. The V call is TRBV29-1, the J call TRBJ2-7; unclear D gene. Germline loops: CDR1 SQVTM, CDR2 ANQGSEA. The V end was cut by 5 bases, the J end by 2 bases, with 16 bases between. The CDR3 totals 14 residues. The CDR3 here is CSVTPFGSAYEQYF. In DNA, the CDR3 is TGCAGCGTTACCCCATTCGGGTCCGCCTACGAGCAGTACTTC.

This clonotype was seen only once. A much larger clone is a single base away; this may be a read error. The chain carries TRBV7-2 and TRBJ2-5, with a weak D call TRBD1 (6 bases). The CDR3 runs 14 residues. Trimming took 4 bases from V and 5 from J, leaving 14 bases between them. Per the germline V gene, CDR1 is SGHTA and CDR2 is FQGNSA. The CDR3 DNA reads as TGTGCCAGCAGCTATAAAGGGGGACATGAGACCCAGTACTTC. Translating gives CASSYKGGHETQYF.

This clonotype appeared many times. This chain connects TRBV14 to TRBJ2-4; TRBD2 matches 9 bases. Losses at the gene ends were 4 bases for V and 2 bases for J; bases not matched to a gene: 3. The CDR3 has 15 amino acids. The germline V gene has CDR1 SGHDN and CDR2 FVKESK. The CDR3 DNA sequence: TGTGCCAGCAGCCCTAGCGGGATCCCCAAAAACATTCAGTACTTC. Its protein is CASSPSGIPKNIQYF.

The table lists this clonotype with many counts. V usage is TRBV4-3 and J usage is TRBJ1-1; 11 bases agree with TRBD1. Per the germline V gene, CDR1 is LGHNA and CDR2 is YSLEER. J was trimmed by 7 bases and V by 2 bases; bases with no gene match: 9. The CDR3 has 16 amino acids. DNA for the CDR3: TGCGCCAGCAGCCAAACTATCCGGGACAGGGGGAGTGAAGCTTTCTTT. It is translated as CASSQTIRDRGSEAFF.

This clonotype came up many times. The rearrangement joins TRBV12-3 or TRBV12-4 to TRBJ1-2; D unclear. The CDR3 spans 14 residues. V lost 1 base and J lost 1, with 7 bases in between. In nucleotides, the CDR3 is TGTGCCAGCAGTTTAGTAAGCCGTAACTATGGCTACACCTTC. Its protein product is CASSLVSRNYGYTF.